The rows below give T cell receptor beta chains drawn from one sample of a study of T cell repertoires in cytomegalovirus infection. TCRdb itself ran the reads through MiXCR, one entry per CDR3 protein. This sample carries roughly 760,000 distinct CDR3 sequences, under 40% of them seen once, and the ten largest clones take under 3.5%. The sequencing sample was made of PBMCs. Every receptor here comes from a human donor in good health (CMV status not recorded). Some clones in this sample may be carry-over from other donors' samples. The CDR3 runs from the conserved cysteine through the conserved F or W. D genes are given only for firm matches. Size is omitted from some rows. Given values are once, few, many or a class for expanded clones.

clone_size	v_call	j_call	cdr3_length	d_call	cdr3_aa	cdr3_nt
-	TRBV20-1	TRBJ1-5	14	TRBD1	CSANGQGQNQPQHF	TGCAGTGCTAACGGACAGGGGCAAAATCAGCCCCAGCATTTT
once	TRBV23-1	TRBJ2-1	17	TRBD2	CASSQFRQAGGSNEQFF	TGCGCCAGCAGTCAATTCCGCCAAGCGGGAGGGTCGAATGAGCAGTTCTTC
few	TRBV28	TRBJ2-7	15	TRBD2	CASSSSAGASYEQYF	TGTGCCAGCAGTTCGTCAGCGGGAGCCTCCTACGAGCAGTACTTC
-	TRBV24-1	TRBJ2-7	14	-	CATSDFRSGYEQYF	TGTGCCACCAGTGATTTCCGTTCGGGCTACGAGCAGTACTTC
many	TRBV6-6	TRBJ2-1	14	-	CASSYASLGAEQFF	TGTGCCAGCAGTTACGCGAGTCTGGGGGCGGAACAGTTCTTC
-	TRBV29-1	TRBJ2-2	14	TRBD1	CSADRGWDTGELFF	TGCAGCGCAGACAGGGGATGGGATACCGGGGAGCTGTTTTTT
-	TRBV12-3/TRBV12-4	TRBJ1-5	17	-	CASSLAREGGKNQPQHF	TGTGCCAGCAGTTTAGCGCGTGAAGGGGGTAAGAATCAGCCCCAGCATTTT
-	TRBV5-8	TRBJ1-2	13	-	CASRPQGLRGYTF	TGTGCCAGCAGACCACAGGGACTTCGTGGCTACACCTTC
-	TRBV7-6	TRBJ2-5	13	TRBD1	CASPQGAQETQYF	TGTGCCAGCCCTCAGGGGGCCCAAGAGACCCAGTACTTC
-	TRBV6-1	TRBJ2-6	15	-	CASSEWGAGANVLTF	TGTGCCAGCAGTGAGTGGGGCGCTGGGGCCAACGTCCTGACTTTC
-	TRBV2	TRBJ2-5	14	-	CASRPKSHLETQYF	TGTGCCAGCAGGCCCAAATCCCATTTAGAGACCCAGTACTTC
-	TRBV7-9	TRBJ1-5	20	-	CASSSGPGRGNHYSNQPQHF	TGTGCCAGCAGCTCCGGCCCGGGCCGAGGCAATCATTATAGCAATCAGCCCCAGCATTTT
-	TRBV27	TRBJ2-3	17	TRBD2	CASSSPRSGNLPNTQYF	TGTGCCAGCAGTTCCCCTCGAAGCGGGAACCTACCCAATACGCAGTATTTT
-	TRBV28	TRBJ1-3	15	-	CASSYRATSGNTIYF	TGTGCCAGCAGTTACCGGGCGACCTCTGGAAACACCATATATTTT
-	TRBV7-9	TRBJ2-3	17	-	CASSLDGNLASTDTQYF	TGTGCCAGCAGCTTAGACGGTAACTTGGCTAGCACAGATACGCAGTATTTT
few	TRBV10-3	TRBJ2-1	13	-	CAISGNGGNEQFF	TGTGCCATCAGTGGGAACGGGGGCAATGAGCAGTTCTTC
-	TRBV11-3	TRBJ2-7	13	-	CASSLTGLHEQYF	TGTGCCAGCAGCCTTACAGGGCTTCACGAGCAGTACTTC
few	TRBV11-2	TRBJ2-7	15	-	CASSLGPVFSYEQYF	TGTGCCAGCAGCCTGGGGCCGGTGTTCTCCTACGAGCAGTACTTC
-	TRBV6-6	TRBJ2-1	13	-	CASKRQTYNEQFF	TGTGCCAGCAAGAGACAGACATACAATGAGCAGTTCTTC
-	TRBV29-1	TRBJ2-3	15	TRBD2	CSVAQGGLGTDTQYF	TGCAGCGTTGCCCAAGGGGGACTAGGCACAGATACGCAGTATTTT
-	TRBV20-1	TRBJ1-5	14	-	CSAPEGRPNQPQHF	TGCAGTGCTCCCGAGGGGCGGCCCAATCAGCCCCAGCATTTT
-	TRBV7-2	TRBJ2-3	13	-	CASSFPKRVPQYF	TGTGCCAGCAGCTTCCCCAAGAGGGTGCCGCAGTATTTT
few	TRBV27	TRBJ1-6	16	TRBD1	CATRGQPRSYNSPLHF	TGTGCCACCAGGGGACAGCCCCGCTCCTATAATTCACCCCTCCACTTT
-	TRBV24-1	TRBJ2-3	15	TRBD1	CATSDRTGLTDTQYF	TGTGCCACCAGTGATCGGACAGGGCTCACAGATACGCAGTATTTT
-	TRBV10-3	TRBJ2-5	14	-	CAISRERMQETQYF	TGTGCCATCAGTCGGGAGCGGATGCAAGAGACCCAGTACTTC
-	TRBV7-9	TRBJ1-2	13	-	CASSRGQLYGYTF	TGTGCCAGCAGCCGGGGGCAGCTCTATGGCTACACCTTC
many	TRBV7-6	TRBJ1-1	14	-	CASSLGTTGTEAFF	TGTGCCAGCAGCCTTGGGACAACCGGCACTGAAGCTTTCTTT
-	TRBV19	TRBJ1-5	15	-	CASSITDNSNQPQHF	TGTGCCAGTAGTATCACAGATAATAGCAATCAGCCCCAGCATTTT
-	TRBV29-1	TRBJ2-5	15	-	CSVEDPGVGRETQYF	TGCAGCGTTGAGGATCCCGGGGTGGGTCGGGAGACCCAGTACTTC
once	TRBV28	TRBJ1-2	11	-	CATRQNYGYTF	TGTGCCACTAGACAGAACTATGGCTACACCTTC
-	TRBV19	TRBJ1-2	15	-	CDSSPPTLANYGYTF	TGTGACAGTAGTCCTCCGACGTTAGCTAACTATGGCTACACCTTC
-	TRBV24-1	TRBJ1-5	12	-	CATSDSRAPQHF	TGTGCCACCAGTGATTCCCGGGCCCCCCAGCATTTT
once	TRBV20-1	TRBJ1-1	13	-	CSAPWGGRTEAFF	TGCAGTGCACCTTGGGGGGGGCGGACTGAAGCTTTCTTT
-	TRBV9	TRBJ1-2	14	-	CASSVDGGNYGYTF	TGTGCCAGCAGCGTAGACGGCGGAAACTATGGCTACACCTTC
-	TRBV28	TRBJ1-6	15	TRBD1	CASSLDRDVRSPLHF	TGTGCCAGCAGTTTAGACAGGGATGTACGTTCACCCCTCCACTTT
few	TRBV11-2	TRBJ1-2	13	TRBD1	CASSWTGGHGYTF	TGTGCCAGCAGCTGGACAGGGGGTCATGGCTACACCTTC
-	TRBV18	TRBJ2-7	16	TRBD2	CASSPLPSGRAYEQYF	TGTGCCAGCTCACCCCTACCTAGCGGGAGAGCCTACGAGCAGTACTTC
many	TRBV7-6	TRBJ2-1	17	-	CASSLAPQASSYNEQFF	TGTGCCAGCAGCTTAGCTCCCCAGGCTAGCTCCTACAATGAGCAGTTCTTC
few	TRBV28	TRBJ1-6	15	-	CASSIRRGSNSPLHF	TGTGCCAGCAGCATCCGGAGGGGCTCTAATTCACCCCTCCACTTT
-	TRBV7-9	TRBJ2-7	15	-	CASSPSSRGAYEQYF	TGTGCCAGCAGCCCATCATCTAGGGGGGCCTACGAGCAGTACTTC
-	TRBV5-4	TRBJ2-6	17	TRBD1	CASSLRTGNPGANVLTF	TGTGCCAGCAGCCTCCGGACAGGTAATCCTGGGGCCAACGTCCTGACTTTC
-	TRBV12-3/TRBV12-4	TRBJ2-3	15	-	CASRPQIASTDTQYF	TGTGCCAGCAGACCCCAGATAGCTAGCACAGATACGCAGTATTTT
few	TRBV28	TRBJ1-2	15	TRBD1	CASSSDRGQGYGYTF	TGTGCCAGCAGTTCGGACAGGGGGCAAGGCTATGGCTACACCTTC
many	TRBV2	TRBJ2-1	12	-	CASSRDSDEQFF	TGTGCCAGCAGTCGAGATTCGGATGAGCAGTTCTTC
-	TRBV14	TRBJ1-1	13	-	CASNLGSSTEAFF	TGTGCCAGCAATCTTGGATCATCCACTGAAGCTTTCTTT
few	TRBV5-1	TRBJ1-4	16	-	CASSLDRVSTNEKLFF	TGCGCCAGCAGCTTGGACAGGGTATCAACTAATGAAAAACTGTTTTTT
-	TRBV10-1	TRBJ2-7	15	-	CASSDSPDSTYEQYF	TGCGCCAGCAGTGACTCCCCGGACAGCACCTACGAGCAGTACTTC
many	TRBV7-2	TRBJ1-2	15	TRBD1	CASSSFTDRGFGYTF	TGTGCCAGCAGCTCCTTCACCGACAGGGGTTTCGGCTACACCTTC
few	TRBV20-1	TRBJ2-1	15	TRBD2	CSASSSGVYYNEQFF	TGCAGTGCTAGTTCTAGCGGGGTCTACTACAATGAGCAGTTCTTC
-	TRBV5-8	TRBJ1-2	14	TRBD1	CASSLLRQGHGYTF	TGTGCCAGCAGCTTACTGCGACAGGGCCATGGCTACACCTTC
few	TRBV27	TRBJ1-6	15	TRBD1	CASTFAGTVNSPLHF	TGTGCCAGCACCTTTGCAGGGACAGTTAATTCACCCCTCCACTTT
-	TRBV7-9	TRBJ2-7	14	-	CASSFSGAPYEQYF	TGTGCCAGCAGCTTCTCCGGGGCCCCCTACGAGCAGTACTTC
-	TRBV28	TRBJ1-2	15	-	CASANAAAGHYGYTF	TGTGCCAGCGCTAATGCGGCAGCCGGGCACTATGGCTACACCTTC
-	TRBV4-3	TRBJ1-5	15	-	CASSQGHVSGQPQHF	TGCGCCAGCAGCCAAGGTCATGTTTCCGGCCAGCCCCAGCATTTT
few	TRBV6-5	TRBJ2-3	13	-	CASSYSMSDTQYF	TGTGCCAGCAGTTACTCGATGTCAGATACGCAGTATTTT
few	TRBV6-1	TRBJ2-1	16	-	CASSGRVRGLSGEQFF	TGTGCCAGCAGTGGACGTGTCAGGGGATTGAGCGGTGAGCAGTTCTTC
-	TRBV5-6	TRBJ2-7	15	TRBD2	CASSFSGRPTYEQYF	TGTGCCAGCAGCTTCAGCGGGAGGCCCACCTACGAGCAGTACTTC